The next 7 T cell receptor beta chains were all read from a single sample in a study of monozygotic twins with cystic fibrosis. The method was immunoSEQ multiplex PCR; TCRdb's version includes in-frame clones alone and lacks a portion of them. Among around 34,000 clones listed, approximately 72% were seen once. The sample consisted of blood. Every receptor here comes from a girl under 18 with cystic fibrosis.

A few counts support this clone. The genes are TRBV2 and TRBJ1-1; TRBD1 matches 8 bases. The V and J ends lost 6 bases and 2 bases, in that order; junction bases with no gene match: 5. The CDR3 spans 14 residues. Germline CDR1 SNHLY, CDR2 FYNNEI. The CDR3 DNA sequence: TGTGCCAGCAGAAAGACAGGGGATAACACTGAAGCTTTCTTT. Translating it yields CASRKTGDNTEAFF.

This clone was seen a few times. The rearrangement joins TRBV30 to TRBJ2-6; D possibly corresponds to TRBD1 (5 bases). Germline loops: CDR1 GTSNPN, CDR2 SVGIG (reference sequence). The germline V and J ends were trimmed by 4 bases and 0 bases, with 10 bases remaining between them. The CDR3 has 15 amino acids. The chain's CDR3 is CAWTQGYSGANVLTF. For the CDR3, the DNA is TGTGCCTGGACTCAGGGATACTCTGGGGCCAACGTCCTGACTTTC. Full variable domain (missing parts from reference TRBV30 and TRBJ2-6): SQTIHQWPATLVQPVGSPLSLECTVEGTSNPNLYWYRQAAGRGLQLLFYSVGIGQISSEVPQNLSASRPQDRQFILSSKKLLLSDSGFYLCAWTQGYSGANVLTFGAGSRLTVL.

The chain employs TRBV6-4 and TRBJ2-7; D might be TRBD1 (6 bases). Germline V gives CDR1 MRHNA, CDR2 SNTAGT. The germline V and J ends were trimmed by 7 bases and 7 bases, with 20 bases remaining between them. The CDR3 consists of 14 residues. The CDR3 DNA follows: TGTGCCAGCATGAGATGGGACAAGTTTCGTGAGCAGTACTTC. Its protein is CASMRWDKFREQYF.

This clone appeared a single time. J is TRBJ1-5 and V is TRBV5-4; possible D gene TRBD1, 5 bases. V was pared by 0 bases and J by 5 bases, with 12 bases between. The CDR3 is 15 residues long. Per the germline V gene, CDR1 is SGHNT and CDR2 is YYREEE (reference sequence). In DNA, the CDR3 is TGTGCCAGCAGCTTGGCCGGGGCGGGGGATCAGCCCCAGCATTTT. Residues: CASSLAGAGDQPQHF.

V gene TRBV4-1 combines with J gene TRBJ2-1; 11 bases align to TRBD2. Germline V gene lookup returns CDR1 MGHRA and CDR2 YSYEKL. The CDR3 totals 18 residues. The V segment lost 0 bases and the J segment 3 bases; nucleotides outside the gene matches: 7. The CDR3 protein is CASSQDQMGTSGYNEQFF. The DNA of the CDR3 is TGCGCCAGCAGCCAAGATCAAATGGGGACTAGCGGCTACAATGAGCAGTTCTTC.

The chain is built from TRBV27 and TRBJ1-5; no reliable D call. The CDR3 sequence is 13 residues long. V was cut by 3 bases and J by 0 bases, with 3 bases left in between. Germline lookup yields CDR1 MNHEY and CDR2 SMNVEV (reference sequence). The CDR3 region is CASSLDSNQPQHF. The CDR3 coding sequence is TGTGCCAGCAGTTTGGATAGCAATCAGCCCCAGCATTTT.

The chain is built from TRBV7-8 and TRBJ2-2, with D perhaps TRBD1 (6 bases). V lost 3 bases, J lost 3 bases, and 20 bases lay in between. From germline, CDR1 is SGHVS and CDR2 FQNEAQ. This CDR3 is 18 amino acids long. CDR3 protein: CASSLGPQGTLYTGELFF. The CDR3 bases are TGTGCCAGCAGCTTGGGGCCTCAAGGGACACTATACACCGGGGAGCTGTTTTTT.